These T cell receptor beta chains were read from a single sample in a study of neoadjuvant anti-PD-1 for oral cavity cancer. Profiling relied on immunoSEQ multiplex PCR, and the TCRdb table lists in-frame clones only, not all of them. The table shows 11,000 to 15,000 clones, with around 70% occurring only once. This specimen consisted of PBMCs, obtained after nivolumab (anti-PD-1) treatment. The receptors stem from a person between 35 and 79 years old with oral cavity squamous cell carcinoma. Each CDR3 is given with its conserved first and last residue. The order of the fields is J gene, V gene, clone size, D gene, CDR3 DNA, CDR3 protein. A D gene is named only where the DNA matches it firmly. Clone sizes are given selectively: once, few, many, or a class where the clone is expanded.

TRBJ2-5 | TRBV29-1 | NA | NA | TGCAGCGTTGGTTCCTCCGCGGCGGCAGAGACCCAGTACTTC | CSVGSSAAAETQYF
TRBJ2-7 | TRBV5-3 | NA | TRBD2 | TGTGCCAGAACCCCGGGGGGGCCCCCCTACGAGCAGTACTTC | CARTPGGPPYEQYF
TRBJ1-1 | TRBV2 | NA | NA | TGTGCCAGCAGTGAACGGGGGGCGGCGGACACTGAAGCTTTCTTT | CASSERGAADTEAFF
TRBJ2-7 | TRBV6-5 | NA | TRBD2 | TGTGCCAGCGCTAGCGGGAGTTACGAGCAGTACTTC | CASASGSYEQYF
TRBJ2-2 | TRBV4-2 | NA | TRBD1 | TGTGCCAGCAGCCAAGAGGTTGGACCGGGACAGGGAGTCCCCGGGGAGCTGTTTTTT | CASSQEVGPGQGVPGELFF
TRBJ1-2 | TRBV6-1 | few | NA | TGTGCCAGCATCAGAAAGGGGTCCAATTATGGCTACACCTTC | CASIRKGSNYGYTF
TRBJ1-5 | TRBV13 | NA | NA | TGTGCCAGCAGCTTACAGGGGAGCAATCAGCCCCAGCATTTT | CASSLQGSNQPQHF
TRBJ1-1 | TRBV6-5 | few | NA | TGTGCCAGTAGAGACAGTTCGGGAGCTTTCTTT | CASRDSSGAFF
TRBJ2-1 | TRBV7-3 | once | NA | TGTGCCAGCAGCCCGGCCGGGAATGAGCAGTTCTTC | CASSPAGNEQFF
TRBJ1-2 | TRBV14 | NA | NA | TGTGCCAGCAGCCAAGATTATAACAGGGCGGACTATGGCTACACCTTC | CASSQDYNRADYGYTF
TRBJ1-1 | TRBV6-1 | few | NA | TGTGCCAGCAAGTCTCAGGGTGGTGCTGAAGCTTTCTTT | CASKSQGGAEAFF
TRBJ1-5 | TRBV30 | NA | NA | TGTGCCTGGTCCTCGGTCAATAGCAATCAGCCCCAGCATTTT | CAWSSVNSNQPQHF
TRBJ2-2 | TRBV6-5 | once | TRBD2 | TGTGCCAGCAGAGGGGCGGGAGAGGGGACCGGGGAGCTGTTTTTT | CASRGAGEGTGELFF
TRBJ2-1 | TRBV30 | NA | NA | TGTGCCTGGAGTGGGGCGCTAGGCCGCGAGCAGTTCTTC | CAWSGALGREQFF
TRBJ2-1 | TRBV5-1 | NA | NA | TGCGCCAGCAGCCTCGGGTCGGAGAGGGCTGTGAATGAGCAGTTCTTC | CASSLGSERAVNEQFF
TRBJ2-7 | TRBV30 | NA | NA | TGTGCCTGGAATCAGGGGCTGACTGAGCAGTACTTC | CAWNQGLTEQYF
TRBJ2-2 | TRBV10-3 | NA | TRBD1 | TGTGCCATCGGAGGGGGACAGGGATCGGTCACCGGGGAGCTGTTTTTT | CAIGGGQGSVTGELFF
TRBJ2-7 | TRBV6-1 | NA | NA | TGTGCCAGCAGGACCGGGAGATCCTACGAGCAGTACTTC | CASRTGRSYEQYF
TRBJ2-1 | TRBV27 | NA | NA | TGTGCCAGCAGAGTATACGGGATACCGCACTACAATGAGCAGTTCTTC | CASRVYGIPHYNEQFF
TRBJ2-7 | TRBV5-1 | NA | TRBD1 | TGCGCCAGCAGCTTGGATATATCGACAGGGGACCTCTACGAGCAGTACTTC | CASSLDISTGDLYEQYF
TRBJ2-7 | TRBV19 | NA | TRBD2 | TGTGCCAGTAGGAAGACTACCGGGACTAGGGGATACGAGCAGTACTTC | CASRKTTGTRGYEQYF
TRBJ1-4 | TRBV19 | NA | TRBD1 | TGTGCCACCGCAACGGTCGGGGACAGGGTAGAAGGACTGTTTTTT | CATATVGDRVEGLFF
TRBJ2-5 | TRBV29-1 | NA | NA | TGCAGCGTTGAAGCAGGGACCCAGTACTTC | CSVEAGTQYF
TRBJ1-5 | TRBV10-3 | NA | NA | TGTGCCATCAGTGACGAGGGGTGGAATCAGCCCCAGCATTTT | CAISDEGWNQPQHF
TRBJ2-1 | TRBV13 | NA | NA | TGTGCCAGCACCCCTCGGGAGCGAACGTACAATGAGCAGTTCTTC | CASTPRERTYNEQFF
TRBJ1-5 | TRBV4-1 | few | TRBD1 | TGCGCCAGCAGCCTGAACTTACAGGGGGCTGGAGGCAATCAGCCCCAGCATTTT | CASSLNLQGAGGNQPQHF
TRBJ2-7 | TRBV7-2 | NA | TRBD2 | TGTGCCAGCAGCTTAGATAGTAGCGGGCTCTACGAGCAGTACTTC | CASSLDSSGLYEQYF
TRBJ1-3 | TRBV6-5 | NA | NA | TGTGCCAGCAGTTACGCGGGATTTGGCTCTGGAAACACCATATATTTT | CASSYAGFGSGNTIYF
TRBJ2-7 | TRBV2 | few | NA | TGTGCCAGCGTGGCGGGCTCAGCCTACGAGCAGTACTTC | CASVAGSAYEQYF
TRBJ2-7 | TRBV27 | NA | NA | TGTGCCAGCAGTTCATGGGGGACCTCCTACGAGCAGTACTTC | CASSSWGTSYEQYF
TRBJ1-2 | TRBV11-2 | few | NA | TGTGCCAGCAGCCCCCAGAGCTATGGCTACACCTTC | CASSPQSYGYTF
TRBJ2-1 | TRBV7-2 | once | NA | TGTGCCAGCAGCTTAGGGCGGGATAGTGGGTATGAGCAGTTCTTC | CASSLGRDSGYEQFF
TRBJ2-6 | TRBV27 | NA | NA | TGTGCCACCAAAGGGGGACCCGGGGCCAACGTCCTGACTTTC | CATKGGPGANVLTF
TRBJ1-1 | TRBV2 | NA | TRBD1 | TGTGCCACCGCCCTGGACAGGGCGAACACTGAAGCTTTCTTT | CATALDRANTEAFF
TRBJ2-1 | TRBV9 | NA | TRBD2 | TGTGCCAGCAGCGTAGTTGGGGGGGAGTACAATGAGCAGTTCTTC | CASSVVGGEYNEQFF
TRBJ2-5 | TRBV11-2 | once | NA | TGTGCCAGCAGCTTAGGGGCCCTAACCGGGGAGACCCAGTACTTC | CASSLGALTGETQYF
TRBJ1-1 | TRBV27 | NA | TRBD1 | TGTGCCAGCAGTTCTCCGGGACAGGGGGCGTGGACTGAAGCTTTCTTT | CASSSPGQGAWTEAFF
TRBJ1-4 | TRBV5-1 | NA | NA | TGCGCCAGCAGCTTGAACAGAGGGAATGAAAAACTGTTTTTT | CASSLNRGNEKLFF